This T cell receptor beta chain was recovered during a study of CD8+ T cells in alopecia areata. Background on the study: Each day, treated patients took oral tofacitinib twice, at 5 to 10 mg per dose. Tofacitinib continued for 6 to 18 months and was then withheld for 6 months. Whole-study results and caveats: Higher clonality than in normal scalp was seen in lesional scalp, especially alopecia totalis/universalis.

Extracted from the samples, RNA was reverse transcribed into cDNA to serve as the sequencing template. The data were produced by immunoSEQ multiplex PCR, yet TCRdb's version contains in-frame clones alone and is incomplete. In the table there are approximately 150,000 clones, over 45% of which are singletons. About this clone: Its matching antigen is unknown.

This CDR3 spans 12 amino acids. The ends were cut back, 5 bases at V and 7 bases at J, with 8 bases in the middle. The V gene's germline CDR1 is MDHEN and CDR2 SYDVKM. The TCR sequence derives from a human donor with alopecia areata. Material: CD4+ T cells sorted from blood. V is TRBV28 and J is TRBJ2-2; tentatively, D is TRBD2 (6 bases). The CDR3 loop is CASSRGSGELFF. CDR3 bases: TGTGCCAGCAGTCGGGGGAGCGGGGAGCTGTTTTTT.